This passage covers 8 T cell receptor beta chains from one sample sequenced in a study of radiation and T cells in renal cell carcinoma. As to time point: blood 4 weeks post-SBRT, at nephrectomy. Indicated treatment: 15 Gy SBRT to primary tumor, nephrectomy 4 weeks later. Some clones are missing from TCRdb's copy, which holds only in-frame ones; the method was immunoSEQ multiplex PCR. The sample shows 150,000 to 200,000 clones, about 88% of them seen only once. Sequencing used blood, obtained from a patient whose treatment included radiotherapy and nephrectomy. These receptors were collected from a woman aged 45-65 years with renal cell carcinoma.

The chain is built from TRBV7-2 and TRBJ1-5; 9 bases fit TRBD1. Germline CDR1 and CDR2: SGHTA and FQGNSA. The CDR3 has 16 amino acids. V lost 5 bases to trimming and J lost 0 bases; unmatched junction nucleotides: 5. The CDR3 bases are TGTGCCAGCAGCGAACAGGGGGCATATAGCAATCAGCCCCAGCATTTT. Its translation: CASSEQGAYSNQPQHF.

This clone was counted a few times. V and J are TRBV6-4 and TRBJ2-1, with D perhaps TRBD2 (6 bases). The length of the CDR3 is 13 residues. Germline CDR1 MRHNA, CDR2 SNTAGT. The V gene lost 6 bases and the J gene lost 4 bases, with 10 bases spanning the gap. In DNA, the CDR3 is TGTGCCAGCAGGGGGGGAATTTACAATGAGCAGTTCTTC. Translating it yields CASRGGIYNEQFF.

V and J are TRBV7-2 and TRBJ1-1, with D perhaps matching TRBD1 (5 bases). Germline CDR1 is SGHTA and CDR2 is FQGNSA. This CDR3 comprises 15 residues. Deletions cut 5 bases from V and 7 bases from J, with 20 bases between. Here the CDR3 reads CASSLSRGSYDEAFF. The CDR3 coding sequence is TGTGCCAGCAGCCTCTCTAGGGGATCCTATGATGAAGCTTTCTTT.

The chain uses TRBV7-9 and TRBJ2-1; 14 bases match TRBD2. Germline CDR1 is SEHNR and CDR2 is FQNEAQ (reference sequence). The CDR3 has 15 amino acids. Losses at the gene ends were 5 bases for V and 12 bases for J; bases not matched to a gene: 9. CDR3 nucleotides: TGTGCCAGCAGCCCAAGACTAGCGGGGGGGCAGGGGCAGTTCTTC. Protein product: CASSPRLAGGQGQFF.

The chain couples TRBV6-5 to TRBJ1-1, with 9 bases fitting TRBD1. Germline V gene lookup returns CDR1 MNHEY and CDR2 SVGAGI. The CDR3 extends over 16 amino acids. V shed 4 bases and J 0 bases; nucleotides not matched to a gene: 6. CDR3 region: CASSSSDRGLNTEAFF. The DNA for the CDR3 is TGTGCCAGCAGTTCCTCGGACAGGGGACTGAACACTGAAGCTTTCTTT.

The chain carries TRBV4-1 and TRBJ1-6; D remains unclear. V was pared by 0 bases and J by 0 bases, with 9 bases between. The length of the CDR3 is 17 residues. Germline loops: CDR1 MGHRA, CDR2 YSYEKL. CDR3 protein: CASSQDLTSSYNSPLHF. The CDR3 nucleotides read TGCGCCAGCAGCCAAGATCTAACGAGCTCCTATAATTCACCCCTCCACTTT.

The chain recombines TRBV5-4 with TRBJ2-7; 8 positions agree with TRBD2. Germline V gene sequence: CDR1 SGHNT, CDR2 YYREEE (reference sequence). CDR3 length equals 15 residues. V lost 3 bases and J lost 3; bases outside the gene matches: 8. As DNA, the CDR3 is TGTGCCAGCAGCTCCGGGACTAGTCCCAACTACGAGCAGTACTTC. Protein sequence: CASSSGTSPNYEQYF.

The V call is TRBV6-1, the J call TRBJ1-2; 8 positions agree with TRBD1. CDR3 length: 14 amino acids. Trimming took 4 bases from V and 4 from J; bases not matched to a gene: 5. The germline gives CDR1 MNHNS, CDR2 SASEGT. The CDR3 sequence: CASSGQGLRYGYTF. CDR3 coding DNA: TGTGCCAGCAGTGGACAGGGGCTACGCTATGGCTACACCTTC.